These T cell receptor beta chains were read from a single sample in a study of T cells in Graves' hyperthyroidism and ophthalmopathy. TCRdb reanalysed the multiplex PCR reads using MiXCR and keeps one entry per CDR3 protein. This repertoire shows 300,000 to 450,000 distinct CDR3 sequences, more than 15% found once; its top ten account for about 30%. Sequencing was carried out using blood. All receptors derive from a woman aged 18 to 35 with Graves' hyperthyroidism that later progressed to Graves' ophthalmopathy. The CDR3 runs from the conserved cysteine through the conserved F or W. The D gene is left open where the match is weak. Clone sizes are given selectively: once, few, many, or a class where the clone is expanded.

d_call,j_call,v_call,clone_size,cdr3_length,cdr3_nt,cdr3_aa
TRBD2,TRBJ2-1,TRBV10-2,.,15,TGCGCCAGCAGTGAGTCTAGCGGGAGGAACAATGAGCAGTTCTTC,CASSESSGRNNEQFF
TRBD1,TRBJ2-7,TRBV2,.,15,TGTGCCAGCAGTGCTCGACAGGGCAACTCCTACGAGCAGTACTTC,CASSARQGNSYEQYF
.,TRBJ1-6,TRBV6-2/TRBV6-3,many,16,TGTGCCAGCAGTTACAGATCCGGGGGCGATAATTCACCCCTCCACTTT,CASSYRSGGDNSPLHF
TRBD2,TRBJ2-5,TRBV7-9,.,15,TGTGCCAGCACCCTGGGACTAGCGGGAGGAGAGACCCAGTACTTC,CASTLGLAGGETQYF
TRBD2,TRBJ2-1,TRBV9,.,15,TGTGCCAGCAGCGCTAGCGGGACCTCCTACAATGAGCAGTTCTTC,CASSASGTSYNEQFF
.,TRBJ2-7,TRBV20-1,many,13,TGCAGTGCTAGCTTGGCGGGGGCTTACGAGCAGTACTTC,CSASLAGAYEQYF
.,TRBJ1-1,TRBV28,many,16,TGTGCCAGCAGTTTTCAGGCGGGAGGTAAGGACACTGAAGCTTTCTTT,CASSFQAGGKDTEAFF
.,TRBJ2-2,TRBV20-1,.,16,TGCAGTGCTAGAGAGTTACATAGCTGGAACACCGGGGAGCTGTTTTTT,CSARELHSWNTGELFF
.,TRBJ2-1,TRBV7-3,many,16,TGTGCCAGCAGCTTAGGTGGTGAAAGAGGGTTCAATGAGCAGTTCTTC,CASSLGGERGFNEQFF
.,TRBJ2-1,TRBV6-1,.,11,TGTGCCAGCAGTGTGTACGGTGAGCAGTTCTTC,CASSVYGEQFF
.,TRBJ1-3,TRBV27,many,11,TGTGCCAGCAGTTCTGGAAACACCATATATTTT,CASSSGNTIYF
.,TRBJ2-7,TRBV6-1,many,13,TGTGCCAGCAGAGGGCCCAGTGCATACGAGCAGTACTTC,CASRGPSAYEQYF
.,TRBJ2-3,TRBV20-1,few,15,TGCAGTGCTAGAGATGATACGTGGGGCACAGATACGCAGTATTTT,CSARDDTWGTDTQYF
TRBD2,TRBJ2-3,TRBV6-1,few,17,TGTGCCAGCAGTGACCCGACTAGCGGGAGGGTGAAAGATACGCAGTATTTT,CASSDPTSGRVKDTQYF
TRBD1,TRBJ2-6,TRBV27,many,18,TGTGCCAGCAGTCCCACCACAGGGGGTTACTCTGGGGCCAACGTCCTGACTTTC,CASSPTTGGYSGANVLTF
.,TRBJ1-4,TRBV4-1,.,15,TGCGCCAGCAGCCAAATGTTCGGGACAAATGAAAAACTGTTTTTT,CASSQMFGTNEKLFF
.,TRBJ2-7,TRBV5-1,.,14,TGCGCCAGCAGCCGTGGGGACAAATCCTACGAGCAGTACTTC,CASSRGDKSYEQYF
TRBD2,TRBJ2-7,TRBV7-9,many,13,TGTGCCAGCAGCCCCGGGGGGATCTACGAGCAGTACTTC,CASSPGGIYEQYF
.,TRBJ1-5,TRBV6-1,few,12,TGTGCCAGCGGGACAAGCAGGGAGCCCCAGCATTTT,CASGTSREPQHF
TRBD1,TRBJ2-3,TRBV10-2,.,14,TGCGCCAGCACTCCGGGACAGGGATTAGATACGCAGTATTTT,CASTPGQGLDTQYF
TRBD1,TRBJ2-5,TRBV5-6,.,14,TGTGCCAGCAGCTTGGGAGGGACAGAAGAGACCCAGTACTTC,CASSLGGTEETQYF
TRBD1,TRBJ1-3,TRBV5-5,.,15,TGTGCCAGCAGCTTGGGACAGGGGAAGGGAAACACCATATATTTT,CASSLGQGKGNTIYF
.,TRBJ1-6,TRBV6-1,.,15,TGTGCCAGCAGCCGAGACAGTCTAAGGGGTTCACCCCTCCACTTT,CASSRDSLRGSPLHF
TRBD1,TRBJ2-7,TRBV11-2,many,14,TGTGCCAGCAGCCCGGGACAGGGAAGGAACGAGCAGTACTTC,CASSPGQGRNEQYF
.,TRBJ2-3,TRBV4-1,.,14,TGCGCCAGCAGCCGCAGGGGGGGGGCAGATACGCAGTATTTT,CASSRRGGADTQYF
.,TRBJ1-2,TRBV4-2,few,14,TGTGCCAGCAGCCAAATCCCGGGAAGCCCAGGCTACACCTTC,CASSQIPGSPGYTF
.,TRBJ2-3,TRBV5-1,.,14,TGCGCCAGCAGCGCCGGGGTTCTTGGAGATACGCAGTATTTT,CASSAGVLGDTQYF
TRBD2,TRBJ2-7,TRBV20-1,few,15,TGCAGTGCTAGAATTTCGGCTAGCGGACCCTACGAGCAGTACTTC,CSARISASGPYEQYF
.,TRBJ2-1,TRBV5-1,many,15,TGCGCCAGCAGCTTCTCCGGGAGCGGCTACAATGAGCAGTTCTTC,CASSFSGSGYNEQFF
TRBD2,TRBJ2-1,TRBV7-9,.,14,TGTGCCAGCAGCCAGGCGGGAGGAAACAATGAGCAGTTCTTC,CASSQAGGNNEQFF
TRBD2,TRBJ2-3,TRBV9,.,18,TGTGCCAGCAGCGTAGATGGGACTAGCGGGAGAGGCGCAGATACGCAGTATTTT,CASSVDGTSGRGADTQYF
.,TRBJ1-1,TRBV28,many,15,TGTGCCAGCAGTTTAAACGGGGAGATGAACACTGAAGCTTTCTTT,CASSLNGEMNTEAFF
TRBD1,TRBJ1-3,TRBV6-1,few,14,TGTGCCAGCAGGCAGGGGGCTTCTGGAAACACCATATATTTT,CASRQGASGNTIYF
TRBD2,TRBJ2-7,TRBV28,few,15,TGTGCCAGCAGTGAGACTAGCGGGACCTCATACGAGCAGTACTTC,CASSETSGTSYEQYF
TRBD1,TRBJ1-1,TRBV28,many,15,TGTGCCAGCAGTTTATATGACAGGGGGCGGACTGAAGCTTTCTTT,CASSLYDRGRTEAFF
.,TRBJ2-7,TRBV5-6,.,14,TGTGCCAGCAGCTTTAGCGGACTTTCCTACGAGCAGTACTTC,CASSFSGLSYEQYF
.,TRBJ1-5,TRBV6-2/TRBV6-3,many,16,TGTGCCAGCACTTTGGGGACGTTCGCTAGCAATCAGCCCCAGCATTTT,CASTLGTFASNQPQHF
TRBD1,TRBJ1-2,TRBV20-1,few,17,TGCAGTGCTAGAGATAGGCCCGGGACAGAAAATTCCTATGGCTACACCTTC,CSARDRPGTENSYGYTF
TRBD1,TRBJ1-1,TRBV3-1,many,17,TGTGCCAGCAGCCCGGACAGGGGCTACCCTTTAAACACTGAAGCTTTCTTT,CASSPDRGYPLNTEAFF
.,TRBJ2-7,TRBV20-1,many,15,TGCAGTGCTGGCCGTGGAAGCGAAAAGGCCTACGAGCAGTACTTC,CSAGRGSEKAYEQYF
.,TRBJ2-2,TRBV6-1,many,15,TGTGCCAGCAGTGAATTGAGGGCGAACACCGGGGAGCTGTTTTTT,CASSELRANTGELFF
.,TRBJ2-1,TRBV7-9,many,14,TGTGCCAGCAGCTGGGGTCGGGATTACAATGAGCAGTTCTTC,CASSWGRDYNEQFF
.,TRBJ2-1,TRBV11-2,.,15,TGTGCCAGCAGCCTCCGGGACTTCTCCTACAATGAGCAGTTCTTC,CASSLRDFSYNEQFF
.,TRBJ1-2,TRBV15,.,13,TGTGCCACCAGCAGAGCAGAGGGGGTTGGCTACACCTTC,CATSRAEGVGYTF
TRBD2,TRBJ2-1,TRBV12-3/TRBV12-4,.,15,TGTGCCAGCAGTCCCACTAGCGGGGTGGGGGATGAGCAGTTCTTC,CASSPTSGVGDEQFF
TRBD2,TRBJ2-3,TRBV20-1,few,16,TGCAGTGCTAAAATCCTAGAAGCGGGGTTCACAGATACGCAGTATTTT,CSAKILEAGFTDTQYF
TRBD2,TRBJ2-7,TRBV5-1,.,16,TGCGCCAGCAGCTTATCTAGCGGGAGCGACTCCTACGAGCAGTACTTC,CASSLSSGSDSYEQYF
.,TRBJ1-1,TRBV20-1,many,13,TGCAGTGCTAGGGGCGTTAAGAACACTGAAGCTTTCTTT,CSARGVKNTEAFF